This T cell receptor (beta chain) emerged from a study of CD4+ T cells in melanoma. This table comes from immunoSEQ multiplex PCR, and its TCRdb copy is limited to in-frame clones, with some not included. The sample yields about 6,700 clones, around two thirds seen once. CDR3 size: 15 residues. Germline CDR1 is SEHNR and CDR2 is FQNEAQ (reference sequence). The V and J ends lost 1 base and 3 bases respectively, with 13 bases between them. The sequenced sample consisted of cells from a culture (not recorded whether cultured in vitro). The clonotype originates from a human donor with melanoma. The chain recombines TRBV7-9 with TRBJ2-7; D uncertain. Here the CDR3 reads CASSLVLGHGYEQYF. The CDR3, as DNA: TGTGCCAGCAGCTTAGTCCTTGGGCATGGCTACGAGCAGTACTTC.